One sample yielded the 32 T cell receptor beta chains listed below, sequenced in a study of blood T cell repertoires in COVID-19 (TCRdb year 2020). The library was produced with the immunoSEQ multiplex PCR assay. The table was pulled from immuneACCESS by TCRdb, which kept in-frame rearrangements only. Such tables lose some clones; where checked, under half of the loss comes from unresolved V genes, and the rest has no known cause. The sample table shows 130,000 to 150,000 clones, and roughly 76% are seen once. Approximately 8.4% of the sample lies in the top ten. The sample comprised peripheral blood. These receptors came from a human donor with acute or convalescent COVID-19. The donor label of this sample is uncertain.

The chain's CDR3 is CASSSGTGSTGELFF. In DNA, the CDR3 is TGTGCCAGCAGCTCCGGGACAGGGAGCACCGGGGAGCTGTTTTTT. The chain employs TRBV11-3 and TRBJ2-2; 9 bases are a match to TRBD1. The CDR3 totals 15 residues. Germline-derived CDR1 and CDR2 are SGHNT and YENEEA. The V gene end was trimmed by 4 bases and the J gene end by 4 bases; junction bases not matched to a gene: 4.

The chain combines TRBV30 with TRBJ1-6; TRBD1 agrees at 11 bases. The CDR3 sequence is 15 residues long. The ends lost 2 bases at V and 7 bases at J; junction bases unmatched: 4. Germline V gene sequence: CDR1 GTSNPN, CDR2 SVGIG (reference sequence). In nucleotides, the CDR3 is TGTGCCTGGAGTTTTCGGACAGGGGGCAATTCACCCCTCCACTTT. It is translated as CAWSFRTGGNSPLHF.

This clone was seen once. This rearrangement joins TRBV14 to TRBJ2-3; TRBD2 might be the D (7 bases). Germline values: CDR1 SGHDN, CDR2 FVKESK. V gave up 5 bases and J gave up 3 bases, with 15 bases separating them. This CDR3 region has 15 residues. This CDR3 is CASSYTGRVTDTQYF. The DNA for the CDR3 is TGTGCCAGCAGCTATACAGGGAGGGTAACAGATACGCAGTATTTT.

This clone appeared a single time. V is TRBV3-1 (or the pseudogene TRBV3-2) and J is TRBJ1-2, with a tentative D call TRBD1 (5 bases). V lost 0 bases, J lost 6 bases, and 11 bases lay in between. The length of the CDR3 is 14 residues. Looked up from germline, CDR1 is LGHDT and CDR2 is YNNKEL (reference sequence). The CDR3 DNA reads TGTGCCAGCAGCCAAGATCGGGGACTTCATGGCTACACCTTC. Encoded protein: CASSQDRGLHGYTF.

This chain links TRBV27 with TRBJ2-5, with 8 bases identical to TRBD2. The CDR3 has 16 residues. Trimming at V came to 8 bases and at J to 5 bases, leaving 16 bases not matched to a gene. In germline, CDR1 is MNHEY, CDR2 SMNVEV (reference sequence). CDR3 bases: TGTGCCAGCGCAGCGCGAGTCGGGGGGGCTGGGGAGACCCAGTACTTC. It encodes CASAARVGGAGETQYF.

The rearrangement links TRBV30 to TRBJ1-2; no reliable D call. In germline, CDR1 is GTSNPN, CDR2 SVGIG (reference sequence). The length of the CDR3 is 13 residues. Trimming took 7 bases from V and 8 from J, leaving 20 bases between them. CDR3 loop: CALGEAARAGYTF. CDR3 nucleotide sequence: TGTGCCTTGGGAGAGGCGGCGCGGGCCGGCTACACCTTC.

This sequence joins TRBV5-6 and TRBJ2-1, with D uncertain. This CDR3 spans 12 amino acids. Germline assignment: CDR1 SGHDT and CDR2 YYEEEE. The ends were cut back, 2 bases at V and 12 bases at J, with 12 bases in the middle. The DNA for the CDR3 is TGTGCCAGCAGCTTCGGTGCCTCGGGGCAGTTCTTC. This sequence encodes CASSFGASGQFF.

The CDR3, as DNA: TGTGCCAGCAGCTTAGGAGGGAGGAATGGCTACACCTTC. This codes for CASSLGGRNGYTF. This chain joins TRBV13 and TRBJ1-2; D remains ambiguous. This CDR3 is built from 13 residues. Trimming left V 0 bases short and J 6 bases short, with 8 bases between. Per the germline V gene, CDR1 is PRHDT and CDR2 is FYEKMQ (reference sequence).

The chain recombines TRBV13 with TRBJ2-2; D is possibly TRBD1 (6 bases). CDR3 length equals 15 residues. V lost 5 bases and J 6 bases, leaving 16 bases between the germline ends. Germline V gene lookup returns CDR1 PRHDT and CDR2 FYEKMQ (reference sequence). Here the CDR3 DNA reads TGTGCCAGCAGCCTAAGGGGGTTCGGTGCCGGGGAGCTGTTTTTT. It encodes CASSLRGFGAGELFF.

This chain connects TRBV6-5 to TRBJ1-4, with TRBD1 as a possible D gene (5 bases). V was cut by 6 bases and J by 8 bases, with 13 bases left in between. The CDR3 has 13 residues. From germline, CDR1 is MNHEY and CDR2 SVGAGI. Here the CDR3 reads CASSWKKGEKLFF. The CDR3, as DNA: TGTGCCAGCAGCTGGAAAAAGGGGGAAAAACTGTTTTTT.

V gene TRBV6-1 combines with J gene TRBJ2-1; TRBD2 might be the D (7 bases). The CDR3 consists of 16 residues. V lost 3 bases and J lost 0, with 12 bases in between. CDR1 is MNHNS, CDR2 SASEGT, per germline. In nucleotides, the CDR3 is TGTGCCAGCAGTGATCTAGCGGACAGCTCCTACAATGAGCAGTTCTTC. It yields the protein CASSDLADSSYNEQFF.

The chain carries TRBV5-1 and TRBJ2-5; TRBD1 might be the D (6 bases). Germline V gene lookup returns CDR1 SGHRS and CDR2 YFSETQ. Trimming removed 3 bases at V and 5 bases at J, with 11 bases between. The CDR3 is 13 amino acids. CDR3 amino acids: CASSSDRRETQYF. The CDR3 nucleotides read TGCGCCAGCAGCTCCGACAGGAGGGAGACCCAGTACTTC.

This clone has a handful of counts. The V gene is TRBV19, the J gene TRBJ1-5, with D perhaps matching TRBD1 (5 bases). The V end was cut by 7 bases, the J end by 7 bases, with 23 bases between. The germline CDR1 and CDR2 sequences are LNHDA and SQIVND (reference sequence). CDR3 length: 16 amino acids. The CDR3 DNA is TGTGCCAGTAAGGGCCCAGGGCAGGGCATCAGACAGCCCCAGCATTTT. It yields the protein CASKGPGQGIRQPQHF. Using reference TRBV19 and TRBJ1-5 for the parts outside the CDR3, the full variable domain is DGGITQSPKYLFRKEGQNVTLSCEQNLNHDAMYWYRQDPGQGLRLIYYSQIVNDFQKGDIAEGYSVSREKKESFPLTVTSAQKNPTAFYLCASKGPGQGIRQPQHFGDGTRLSIL.

V usage is TRBV6-5 and J usage is TRBJ2-5, with 10 bases aligning to TRBD1. The CDR3 is 14 amino acids. Per germline, CDR1 MNHEY and CDR2 SVGAGI. V trimming: 6 bases; J trimming: 5 bases; junction bases outside the gene matches: 6. This CDR3 reads CASSWTGGSETQYF. The CDR3 bases are TGTGCCAGCAGCTGGACAGGGGGGTCGGAGACCCAGTACTTC.

This clone has only one observation. The chain has TRBV6-2 or TRBV6-3 and TRBJ1-1; 8 bases agree with TRBD1. CDR1 is MNHEY and CDR2 is SVGEGT in the germline V gene. The CDR3 has 16 amino acids. V dropped 4 bases and J dropped 1; count of bases not matched to a gene: 8. CDR3 loop: CASSSSLTGENTEAFF. In DNA, the CDR3 is TGTGCCAGCAGTTCATCTCTGACAGGGGAGAACACTGAAGCTTTCTTT.

The V gene is TRBV5-1, the J gene TRBJ2-1; D may be TRBD2 (5 bases). The CDR3 totals 15 residues. Deletions cut 4 bases from V and 0 bases from J, with 11 bases between. The germline CDR1 and CDR2 sequences are SGHRS and YFSETQ. CDR3 in DNA: TGCGCCAGCAGCGAGGCGGGCAACTCCTACAATGAGCAGTTCTTC. Its translation: CASSEAGNSYNEQFF.

This clone occurred once. V is TRBV6-5 and J is TRBJ2-3; D possibly corresponds to TRBD1 (5 bases). Germline CDR1 is MNHEY and CDR2 is SVGAGI. V shed 6 bases and J shed 2 bases, with 12 bases lying between them. This CDR3 is 14 amino acids long. The CDR3 reads CASSPQGFTDTQYF. The CDR3 DNA sequence: TGTGCCAGCAGCCCCCAGGGCTTCACAGATACGCAGTATTTT.

This chain uses TRBV14 with TRBJ1-2, with TRBD1 identical over 7 bases. Trimming removed 4 bases from V and 4 bases from J; junction bases left unmatched: 6. Germline V gene data show CDR1 as SGHDN and CDR2 as FVKESK. The CDR3 sequence is 14 residues long. As DNA, the CDR3 is TGTGCCAGCAGCCCGCTACAGGGGCTCTATGGCTACACCTTC. This encodes CASSPLQGLYGYTF.

This clone was counted once. The rearrangement uses TRBV10-2 and TRBJ1-1, with D tentatively TRBD1 (5 bases). The germline CDR1 and CDR2 sequences are WSHSY and SAAADI. The CDR3 is 14 residues long. With 8 bases removed from V and 2 bases from J, the gap between germline ends came to 15 bases. CDR3 sequence (DNA): TGCGCCAGCTCCTCGGGGGTGGGAAACACTGAAGCTTTCTTT. This encodes CASSSGVGNTEAFF.

This chain uses TRBV6-5 with TRBJ2-1; D might be TRBD2 (6 bases). CDR1 is MNHEY and CDR2 is SVGAGI in the germline V gene. The CDR3 has 15 amino acids. The ends were cut back, 1 base at V and 6 bases at J, with 13 bases in the middle. The CDR3 sequence is CASSYYGGWSNEQFF. CDR3 nucleotide sequence: TGTGCCAGCAGTTACTACGGGGGTTGGAGCAATGAGCAGTTCTTC.

This rearrangement joins TRBV19 to TRBJ1-3, with D maybe TRBD1 (5 bases). CDR3 length: 17 amino acids. Germline loops: CDR1 LNHDA, CDR2 SQIVND (reference sequence). Trimming took off 2 bases at V and 0 bases at J, with 14 bases between the two ends. The CDR3 loop reads CASSILQQESSGNTIYF. The CDR3 nucleotides read TGTGCCAGTAGTATACTCCAACAGGAGAGCTCTGGAAACACCATATATTTT.

V is TRBV4-1 and J is TRBJ2-1, with D perhaps matching TRBD2 (5 bases). The CDR3 has 16 residues. Germline CDR1 and CDR2: MGHRA and YSYEKL. Deletions cut 0 bases from V and 0 bases from J, with 9 bases between. The CDR3 protein is CASSQERGSSYNEQFF. The CDR3 DNA is TGCGCCAGCAGCCAAGAACGGGGTAGCTCCTACAATGAGCAGTTCTTC.

This sequence joins TRBV6-5 and TRBJ1-3, with D unclear. CDR3 length equals 13 residues. Germline lookup yields CDR1 MNHEY and CDR2 SVGAGI. CDR3 DNA sequence: TGTGCAGCCCGGGCGGGCTCTGGAAACACCATATATTTT. This encodes CAARAGSGNTIYF.

V usage is TRBV14 and J usage is TRBJ2-5, with TRBD1 identical over 7 bases. V gave up 3 bases and J gave up 1 base; unmatched junction bases: 5. CDR1 is SGHDN and CDR2 is FVKESK in the germline V gene. This CDR3 region has 15 residues. The CDR3 spells CASSQLRDSQETQYF. The CDR3 coding sequence is TGTGCCAGCAGCCAGCTCCGGGACAGCCAAGAGACCCAGTACTTC.

The chain employs TRBV5-1 and TRBJ2-7; TRBD1 matches at 7 bases. Germline loops: CDR1 SGHRS, CDR2 YFSETQ. The trim removed 0 bases at V and 4 bases at J, leaving 7 bases unmatched. The length of the CDR3 is 15 residues. The CDR3 bases are TGCGCCAGCAGCTTGGGCCATAGACAGGGTTACGAGCAGTACTTC. This gives the protein CASSLGHRQGYEQYF.

J is TRBJ2-2 and V is TRBV19, with TRBD2 matching over 7 bases. Looked up from germline, CDR1 is LNHDA and CDR2 is SQIVND (reference sequence). The length of the CDR3 is 14 residues. The junction had 4 bases not matched to a gene; V was cut back by 8 bases and J by 1 base. DNA of the CDR3: TGTGCCAGTGGGGAGGGCCTGAACACCGGGGAGCTGTTTTTT. Translation gives CASGEGLNTGELFF.

This clone was seen a handful of times. The chain links TRBV1 to TRBJ2-3; TRBD2 reflects the table's D call only, with no check against the DNA. TRBV1 is designated a pseudogene. CDR3 size: 18 residues. This CDR3 is CTSSQDGGAGLEGDTQYF. In nucleotides, the CDR3 is TGCACCAGCAGCCAAGATGGTGGGGCAGGGTTGGAGGGGGATACGCAGTATTTT.

V usage is TRBV6-5 and J usage is TRBJ1-6; 10 bases line up with TRBD1. With 6 bases clipped from V and 6 bases from J, the junction kept 2 bases outside the gene matches. CDR3 length: 14 residues. CDR1 is MNHEY, CDR2 SVGAGI, per germline. The CDR3 DNA is TGTGCCAGCAGCGACAGGGGGCTTAATTCACCCCTCCACTTT. This gives the protein CASSDRGLNSPLHF.

Only one count was recorded for this clone. V and J are TRBV6-1 and TRBJ2-1, with a possible D match to TRBD1 (5 bases). The CDR3 loop spans 13 amino acids. Trimming took off 5 bases at V and 5 bases at J, with 10 bases between the two ends. Germline V gene data show CDR1 as MNHNS and CDR2 as SASEGT. The CDR3 protein is CASSFPRDNEQFF. CDR3 nucleotide sequence: TGTGCCAGCAGTTTCCCCAGGGACAATGAGCAGTTCTTC.

The chain couples TRBV3-1 (or the pseudogene TRBV3-2) to TRBJ1-6, with a possible D match to TRBD1 (6 bases). Per the germline V gene, CDR1 is LGHDT and CDR2 is YNNKEL (reference sequence). This CDR3 is built from 13 residues. Between the trimmed V and J ends, which lost 6 bases and 10 bases, there was a span of 13 bases. The CDR3 DNA reads as TGTGCCAGCAGTTCTACAGGGAACTCACCCCTCCACTTT. Its protein is CASSSTGNSPLHF.

This chain links TRBV3-1 (or the pseudogene TRBV3-2) with TRBJ2-7; D is perhaps TRBD1 (7 bases). This CDR3 contains 15 residues. The V end was cut by 5 bases, the J end by 2 bases, with 16 bases between. CDR1 and CDR2 from the germline V gene are LGHDT and YNNKEL (reference sequence). The CDR3 region is CASSYAGQKTYEQYF. The CDR3, as DNA: TGTGCCAGCAGCTACGCGGGACAGAAGACCTACGAGCAGTACTTC.

This clone was counted between two and nine times. The rearrangement joins TRBV13 to TRBJ1-1; 12 nucleotides agree with TRBD1. Per the germline V gene, CDR1 is PRHDT and CDR2 is FYEKMQ (reference sequence). The length of the CDR3 is 16 residues. J gave up 4 bases and V 4 bases, and 7 bases lay outside the gene matches. CDR3 nucleotide sequence: TGTGCCAGCAGCTACGGGACAGGGGGCGAGGGCACTGAAGCTTTCTTT. It translates to CASSYGTGGEGTEAFF.